This is a list of T cell receptor beta chains from one sample in a study of long-term antiretroviral therapy in people with HIV. The assay was immunoSEQ multiplex PCR, and TCRdb's table has in-frame clones only and misses some. The sample holds 20,000 or so clones, approximately 86% seen once. The specimen comprised unsorted PBMCs, sampled 2.1 years after starting antiretroviral therapy. The receptors derive from a man younger than 35 with HIV. Both conserved end residues are part of each CDR3.

V	J	CDR3
TRBV29-1	TRBJ2-1	CSVEDLLGQSSYNEQFF
TRBV9	TRBJ1-1	CASSSGRRAGNTEAFF
TRBV7-9	TRBJ2-7	CASSPLQGASSEQYF
TRBV7-6	TRBJ1-2	CASSPSGGSYGGYTF
TRBV10-3	TRBJ1-1	CAISYRGNTEAFF
TRBV5-1	TRBJ2-7	CASSARIEGSYEQYF
TRBV19	TRBJ1-1	CASSIRGPGYGAFF
TRBV29-1	NA	CSVAQEWGEQYF
TRBV6-5	TRBJ1-1	CASSYSPRRANTEAFF
TRBV6-6	TRBJ1-1	CASGGGNTEAFF
TRBV7-3	TRBJ2-1	CASSLTGLDNEQFF
TRBV6-5	TRBJ1-4	CASGSPARLFF
TRBV4-2	TRBJ2-7	CASSQEVNIQGGEQYF
TRBV6-1	TRBJ2-2	CASVRERAGELFF
TRBV6-5	TRBJ1-2	CASSYSGGPSNYGYTF
TRBV4-2	TRBJ2-2	CASSRSIGTGNFRGLNTGELFF
TRBV5-5	TRBJ2-3	CASSLTPDTQYF
TRBV30	TRBJ2-3	CAWKGGYTDTQYF
TRBV5-5	TRBJ2-7	CASSLVDEQYF
TRBV4-2	TRBJ1-3	CASSHLQLQSSGNTIYF
TRBV6-6	TRBJ2-7	CAVQPVRGFPEQYF
TRBV19	TRBJ1-4	CASSIDPRDRGNEKLFF
TRBV2	TRBJ1-2	CASRRGQGDSGYTF
TRBV4-1	TRBJ1-5	CASSQELGWGRGNQPQHF
TRBV4-1	TRBJ2-7	CASSQGGGRDPPAEQYF
TRBV4-3	TRBJ1-2	CASGGVGYGYTF
TRBV7-9	TRBJ2-7	CASSLGLGNSYEQYF
TRBV5-4	TRBJ1-4	CASSIDSSNEKLFF
TRBV7-2	TRBJ1-5	CASSLDRGSNQPQHF
TRBV27	TRBJ2-6	CASSRLWDLSGANVLTF
TRBV7-9	TRBJ1-5	CASSQRGSVDAVDQPQHF
TRBV7-9	TRBJ2-7	CASSLAGLAEYEQYF
TRBV6-5	TRBJ1-1	CASSYSVGGGEAFF
TRBV7-8	TRBJ1-1	CASSLKRQMNTEAFF
TRBV29-1	TRBJ2-2	CSVDPGTGNTGELFF
TRBV18	TRBJ2-7	CASSPRAESSYEQYF
TRBV19	TRBJ1-6	CASTWGTGNSPLHF
TRBV25-1	TRBJ1-2	CASSEIISDGYTF
TRBV27	TRBJ2-7	CASKLSEGPYEQYF
TRBV6-5	TRBJ2-7	CASSYSRGTEQYF
TRBV19	TRBJ2-1	CASSPGTYNEQFF
TRBV9	TRBJ2-2	CASSSPVGPLLAGALGELFF
TRBV4-1	TRBJ2-7	CASSQVQVSYEQYF
TRBV11-2	TRBJ1-3	CASSPLRGVRNTIYF
TRBV6-5	TRBJ2-1	CASRRTVYNEQFF